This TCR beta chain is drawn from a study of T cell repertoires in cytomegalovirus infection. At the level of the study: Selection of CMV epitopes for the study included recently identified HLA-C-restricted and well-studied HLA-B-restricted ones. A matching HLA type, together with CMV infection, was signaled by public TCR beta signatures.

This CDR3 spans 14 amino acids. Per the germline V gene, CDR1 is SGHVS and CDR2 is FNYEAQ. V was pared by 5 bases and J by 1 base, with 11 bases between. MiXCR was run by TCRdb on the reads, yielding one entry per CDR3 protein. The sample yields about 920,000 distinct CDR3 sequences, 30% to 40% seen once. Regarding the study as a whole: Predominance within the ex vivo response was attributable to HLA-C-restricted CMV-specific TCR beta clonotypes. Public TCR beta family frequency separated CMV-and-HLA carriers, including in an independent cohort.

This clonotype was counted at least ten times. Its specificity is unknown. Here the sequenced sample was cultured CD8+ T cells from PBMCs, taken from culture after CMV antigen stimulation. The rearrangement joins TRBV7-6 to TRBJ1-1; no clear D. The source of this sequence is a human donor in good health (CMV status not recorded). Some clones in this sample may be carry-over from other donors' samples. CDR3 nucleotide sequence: TGTGCCAGCAGCACCCATCGGGGGAACACTGAAGCTTTCTTT. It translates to CASSTHRGNTEAFF.